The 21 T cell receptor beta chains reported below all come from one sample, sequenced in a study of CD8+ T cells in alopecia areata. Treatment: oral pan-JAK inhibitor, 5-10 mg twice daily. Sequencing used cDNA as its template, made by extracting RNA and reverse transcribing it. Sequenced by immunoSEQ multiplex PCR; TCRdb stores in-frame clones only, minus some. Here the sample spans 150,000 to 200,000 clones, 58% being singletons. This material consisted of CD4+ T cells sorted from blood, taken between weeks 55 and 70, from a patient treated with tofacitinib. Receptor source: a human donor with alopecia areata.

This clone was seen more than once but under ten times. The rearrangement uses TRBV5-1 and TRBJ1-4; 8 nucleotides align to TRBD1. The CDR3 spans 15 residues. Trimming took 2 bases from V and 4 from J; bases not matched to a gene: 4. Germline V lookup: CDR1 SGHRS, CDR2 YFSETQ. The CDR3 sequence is CASSFSDRDNEKLFF. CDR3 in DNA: TGCGCCAGCAGCTTTTCGGACAGGGATAATGAAAAACTGTTTTTT.

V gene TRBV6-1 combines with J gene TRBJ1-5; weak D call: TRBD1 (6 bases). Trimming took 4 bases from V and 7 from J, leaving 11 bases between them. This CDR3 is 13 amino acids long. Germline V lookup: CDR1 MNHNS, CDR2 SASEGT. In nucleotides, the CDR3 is TGTGCCAGCAGTGCGGACAGAGACCAGCCCCAGCATTTT. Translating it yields CASSADRDQPQHF.

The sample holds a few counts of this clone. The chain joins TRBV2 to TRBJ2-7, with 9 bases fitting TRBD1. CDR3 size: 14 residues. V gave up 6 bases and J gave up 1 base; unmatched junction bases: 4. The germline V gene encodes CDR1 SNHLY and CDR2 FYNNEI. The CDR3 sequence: CASRRTGESYEQYF. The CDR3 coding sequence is TGTGCCAGCAGGAGGACAGGGGAGTCCTACGAGCAGTACTTC.

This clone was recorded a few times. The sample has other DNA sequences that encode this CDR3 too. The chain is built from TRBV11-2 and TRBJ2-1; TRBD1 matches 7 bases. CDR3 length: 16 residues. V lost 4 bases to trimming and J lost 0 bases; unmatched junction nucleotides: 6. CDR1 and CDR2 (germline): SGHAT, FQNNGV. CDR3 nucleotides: TGTGCCAGCAGCTCCCGGACAGGTAGCTCCTACAATGAGCAGTTCTTC. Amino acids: CASSSRTGSSYNEQFF.

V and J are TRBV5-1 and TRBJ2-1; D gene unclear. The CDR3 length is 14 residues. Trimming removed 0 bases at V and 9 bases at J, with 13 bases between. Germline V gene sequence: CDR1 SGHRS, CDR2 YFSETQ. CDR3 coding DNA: TGCGCCAGCAGCTTGGAGACTTCTTTCCGTGAGCAGTTCTTC. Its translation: CASSLETSFREQFF.

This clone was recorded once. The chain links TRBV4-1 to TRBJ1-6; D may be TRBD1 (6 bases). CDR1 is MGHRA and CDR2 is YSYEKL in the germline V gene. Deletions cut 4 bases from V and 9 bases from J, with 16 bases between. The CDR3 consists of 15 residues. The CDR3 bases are TGCGCCAGCAGCCTCTCGACAGGTGGGACTTCACCCCTCCACTTT. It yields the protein CASSLSTGGTSPLHF.

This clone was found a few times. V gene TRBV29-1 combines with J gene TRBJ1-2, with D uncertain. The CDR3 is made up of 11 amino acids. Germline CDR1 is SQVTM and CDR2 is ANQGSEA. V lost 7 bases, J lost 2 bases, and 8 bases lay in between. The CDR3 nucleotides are TGCAGCGCCGCAGTAAACTATGGCTACACCTTC. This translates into CSAAVNYGYTF.

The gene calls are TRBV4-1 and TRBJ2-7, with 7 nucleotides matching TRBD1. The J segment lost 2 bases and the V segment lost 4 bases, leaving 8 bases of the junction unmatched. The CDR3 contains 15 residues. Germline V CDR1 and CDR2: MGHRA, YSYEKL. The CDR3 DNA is TGCGCCAGCAGCCCGAGGGGCAGGGGGACCTACGAGCAGTACTTC. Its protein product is CASSPRGRGTYEQYF.

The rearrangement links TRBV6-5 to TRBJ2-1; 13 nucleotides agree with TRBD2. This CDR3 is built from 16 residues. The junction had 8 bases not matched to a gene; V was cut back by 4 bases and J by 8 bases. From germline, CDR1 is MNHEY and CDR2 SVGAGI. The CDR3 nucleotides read TGTGCCAGCAGTTCACTAGCGGGGGGGCCCTTTGATGAGCAGTTCTTC. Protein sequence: CASSSLAGGPFDEQFF.

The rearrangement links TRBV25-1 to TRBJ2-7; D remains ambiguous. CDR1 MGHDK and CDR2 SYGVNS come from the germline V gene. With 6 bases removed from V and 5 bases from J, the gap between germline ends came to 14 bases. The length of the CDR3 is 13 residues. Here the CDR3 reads CASRSRPADEQYF. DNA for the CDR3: TGTGCCAGCAGGTCCAGACCCGCGGACGAGCAGTACTTC.

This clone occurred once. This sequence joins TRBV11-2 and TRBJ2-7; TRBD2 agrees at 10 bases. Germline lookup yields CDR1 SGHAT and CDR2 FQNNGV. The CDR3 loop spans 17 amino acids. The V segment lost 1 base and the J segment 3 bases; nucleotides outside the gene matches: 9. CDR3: CASSLGSSSGGIYEQYF. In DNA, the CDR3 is TGTGCCAGCAGCTTAGGCTCTTCTAGCGGGGGCATCTACGAGCAGTACTTC.

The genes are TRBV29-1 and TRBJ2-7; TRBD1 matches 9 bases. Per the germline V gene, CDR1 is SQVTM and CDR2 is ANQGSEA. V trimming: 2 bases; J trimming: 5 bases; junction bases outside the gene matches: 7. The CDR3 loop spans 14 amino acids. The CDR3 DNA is TGCAGCGTTGAAAGGGACAGGGATGTCGACGAGCAGTACTTC. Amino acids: CSVERDRDVDEQYF.

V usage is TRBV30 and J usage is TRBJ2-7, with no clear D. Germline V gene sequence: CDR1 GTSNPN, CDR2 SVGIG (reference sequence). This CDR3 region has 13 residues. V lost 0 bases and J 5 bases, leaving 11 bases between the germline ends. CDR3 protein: CAWSVPVVDEQYF. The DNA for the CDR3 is TGTGCCTGGAGTGTACCGGTCGTCGACGAGCAGTACTTC.

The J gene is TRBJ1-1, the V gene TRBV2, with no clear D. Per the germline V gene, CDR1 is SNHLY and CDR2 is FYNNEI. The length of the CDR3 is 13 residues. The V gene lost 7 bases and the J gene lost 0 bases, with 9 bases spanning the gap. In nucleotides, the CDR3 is TGTGCCAGCAAGCGAGATATGAACACTGAAGCTTTCTTT. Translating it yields CASKRDMNTEAFF.

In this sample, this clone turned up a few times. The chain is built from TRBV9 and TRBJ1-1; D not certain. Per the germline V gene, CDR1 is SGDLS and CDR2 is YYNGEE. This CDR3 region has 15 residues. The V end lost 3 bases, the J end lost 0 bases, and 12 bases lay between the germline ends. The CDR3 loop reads CASSAEWTVNTEAFF. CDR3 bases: TGTGCCAGCAGCGCCGAGTGGACGGTGAACACTGAAGCTTTCTTT.

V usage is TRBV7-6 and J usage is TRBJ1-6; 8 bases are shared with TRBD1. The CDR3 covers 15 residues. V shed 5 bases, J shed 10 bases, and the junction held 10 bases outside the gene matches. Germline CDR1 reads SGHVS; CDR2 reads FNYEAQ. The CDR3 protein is CASSPEQGEVSPLHF. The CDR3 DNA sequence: TGTGCCAGCAGCCCAGAACAGGGGGAGGTCTCACCCCTCCACTTT.

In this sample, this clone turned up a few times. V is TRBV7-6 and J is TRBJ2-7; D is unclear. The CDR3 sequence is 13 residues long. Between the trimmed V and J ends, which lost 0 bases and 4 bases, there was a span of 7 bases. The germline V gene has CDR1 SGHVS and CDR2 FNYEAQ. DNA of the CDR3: TGTGCCAGCAGCTTAGCCGACCGATACGAGCAGTACTTC. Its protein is CASSLADRYEQYF.

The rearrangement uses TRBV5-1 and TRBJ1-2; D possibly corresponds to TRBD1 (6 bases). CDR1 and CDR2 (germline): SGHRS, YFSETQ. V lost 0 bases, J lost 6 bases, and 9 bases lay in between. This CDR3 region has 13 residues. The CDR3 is CASSLETGDGYTF. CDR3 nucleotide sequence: TGCGCCAGCAGCTTGGAGACAGGTGATGGCTACACCTTC.

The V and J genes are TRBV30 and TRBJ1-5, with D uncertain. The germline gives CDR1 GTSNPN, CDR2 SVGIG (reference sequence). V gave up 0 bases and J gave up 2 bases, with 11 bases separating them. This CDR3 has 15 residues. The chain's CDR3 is CAWSVSGFGNQPQHF. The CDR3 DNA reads TGTGCCTGGAGTGTCTCGGGATTCGGCAATCAGCCCCAGCATTTT.

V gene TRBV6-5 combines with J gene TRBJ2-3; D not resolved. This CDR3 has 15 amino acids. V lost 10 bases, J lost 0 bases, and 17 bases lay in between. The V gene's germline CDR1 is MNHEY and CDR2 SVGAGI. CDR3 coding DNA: TGTGCCACCGGTACGGTCGAGGAGAGCACAGATACGCAGTATTTT. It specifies CATGTVEESTDTQYF.

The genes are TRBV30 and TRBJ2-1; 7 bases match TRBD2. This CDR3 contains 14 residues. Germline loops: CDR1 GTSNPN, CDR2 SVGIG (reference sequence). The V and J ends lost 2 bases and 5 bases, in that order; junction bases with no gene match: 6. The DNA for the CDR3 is TGTGCCTGGAGTCCCGGGACTATAGACAATGAGCAGTTCTTC. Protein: CAWSPGTIDNEQFF.